The rows below give T cell receptor beta chains drawn from one sample of a study of blood T cell repertoires in COVID-19. Assay: immunoSEQ multiplex PCR; the TCRdb copy retains only in-frame clones and omits some. The repertoire includes around 210,000 clones, over 80% of them detected once, and approximately 0.9% sits in the top ten. Sequencing was performed on peripheral blood. Source of these receptors: a man aged 55-75 years with COVID-19, enrolled during active disease. CDR3s include the opening cysteine and the closing phenylalanine or tryptophan. D genes are given only for firm matches. Not all rows give a size; the values are once, few, many and, for expanded clones, a class.

TRBD1,TRBJ1-2,NA,TRBV7-2,CASSAGTGGLYGYTF,TGTGCCAGCAGCGCCGGGACAGGGGGCCTGTATGGCTACACCTTC
NA,TRBJ2-7,NA,TRBV2,CASSELYEQYF,TGTGCCAGCAGTGAACTCTACGAGCAGTACTTC
NA,TRBJ1-1,NA,TRBV3-1/TRBV3-2,CASSLGGTANTEAFF,TGTGCCAGCAGCTTAGGCGGGACGGCGAACACTGAAGCTTTCTTT
TRBD2,TRBJ2-3,NA,TRBV28,CASSSPSHSGNTDTQYF,TGTGCCAGCAGTTCCCCTTCCCATAGCGGGAACACAGATACGCAGTATTTT
TRBD1,TRBJ1-3,NA,TRBV28,CASSLPRQGVLEGNTIYF,TGTGCCAGCAGTTTACCGAGGCAGGGGGTTCTGGAGGGAAACACCATATATTTT
TRBD1,TRBJ1-1,NA,TRBV5-1,CASSIDGQGNTEAFF,TGCGCCAGCAGCATTGATGGACAGGGAAACACTGAAGCTTTCTTT
TRBD1,TRBJ1-4,once,TRBV6-2/TRBV6-3,CASSSMTGNEKLFF,TGTGCCAGCAGTTCAATGACAGGGAATGAAAAACTGTTTTTT
TRBD1,TRBJ1-1,NA,TRBV10-3,CAISKDRGTEAFF,TGTGCCATCAGTAAGGACAGGGGCACTGAAGCTTTCTTT
TRBD2,TRBJ2-7,NA,TRBV28,CASSLGTRAYEQYF,TGTGCCAGCAGTTTAGGGACTAGGGCCTACGAGCAGTACTTC
NA,TRBJ1-1,NA,TRBV29-1,CSVGTGSSF,NA
NA,TRBJ2-3,NA,TRBV27,CASRRPGAGTDTQYF,TGTGCCAGCAGGAGACCTGGTGCGGGCACAGATACGCAGTATTTT
NA,TRBJ1-6,NA,TRBV7-6,CASSLRQGFYNSPLHF,TGTGCCAGCAGCTTACGGCAGGGGTTCTATAATTCACCCCTCCACTTT
NA,TRBJ2-2,NA,TRBV11-1,CASSLEFGANTGELFF,TGTGCCAGCAGCTTAGAGTTCGGAGCGAACACCGGGGAGCTGTTTTTT